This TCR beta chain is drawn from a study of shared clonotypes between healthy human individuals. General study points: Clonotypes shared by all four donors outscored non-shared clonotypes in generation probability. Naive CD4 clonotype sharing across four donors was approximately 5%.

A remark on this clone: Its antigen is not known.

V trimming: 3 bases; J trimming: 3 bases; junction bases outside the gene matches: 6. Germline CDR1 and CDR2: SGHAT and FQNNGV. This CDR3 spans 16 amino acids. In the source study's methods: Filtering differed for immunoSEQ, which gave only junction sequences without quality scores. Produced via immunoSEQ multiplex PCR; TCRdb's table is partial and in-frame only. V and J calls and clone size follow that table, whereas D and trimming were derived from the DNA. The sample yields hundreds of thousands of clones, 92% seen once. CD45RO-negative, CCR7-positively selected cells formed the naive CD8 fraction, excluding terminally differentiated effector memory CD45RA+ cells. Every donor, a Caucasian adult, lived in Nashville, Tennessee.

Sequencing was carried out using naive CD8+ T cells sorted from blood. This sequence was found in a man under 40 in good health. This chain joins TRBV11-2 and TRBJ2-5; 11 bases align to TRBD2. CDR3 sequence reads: CASSFPLAGDEETQYF. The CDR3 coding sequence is TGTGCCAGCAGCTTCCCACTAGCGGGAGATGAAGAGACCCAGTACTTC.